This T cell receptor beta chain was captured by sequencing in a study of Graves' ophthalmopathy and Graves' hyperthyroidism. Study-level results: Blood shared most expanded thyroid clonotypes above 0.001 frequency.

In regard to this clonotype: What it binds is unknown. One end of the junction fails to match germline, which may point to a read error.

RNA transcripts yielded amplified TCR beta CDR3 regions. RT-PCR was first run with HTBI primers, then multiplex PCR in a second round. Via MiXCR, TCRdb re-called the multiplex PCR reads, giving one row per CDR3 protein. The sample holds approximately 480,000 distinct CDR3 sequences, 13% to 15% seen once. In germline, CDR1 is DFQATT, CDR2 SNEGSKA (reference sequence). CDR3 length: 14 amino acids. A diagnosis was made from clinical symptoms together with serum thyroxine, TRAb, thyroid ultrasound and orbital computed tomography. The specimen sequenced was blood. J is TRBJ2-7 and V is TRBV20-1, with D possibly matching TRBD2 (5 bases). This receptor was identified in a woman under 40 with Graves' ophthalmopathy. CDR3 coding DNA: TGCAGTTCTAGACCGGGGTCCACCACCCGCGAGCAGTACTTC. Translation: CSSRPGSTTREQYF.